This T cell receptor beta chain was sequenced in a study of blood T cell repertoires in COVID-19. Study at large: In each case, the material was cDNA or gDNA derived from T cells, B-cell-depleted T cells, or PBMCs.

This CDR3 comprises 17 residues. Germline V gene sequence: CDR1 SGHTA, CDR2 FQGNSA. V lost 2 bases to trimming and J lost 5 bases; unmatched junction nucleotides: 10. Profiling relied on immunoSEQ multiplex PCR, and the TCRdb table lists in-frame clones only, not all of them. Of 150,000 to 200,000 clones in the sample, about three quarters were seen once. The specimen sequenced was peripheral blood. The sequence derives from a woman in her sixties or seventies with acute or convalescent COVID-19. This sequence joins TRBV7-2 and TRBJ2-5; 11 nucleotides align to TRBD2. CDR3: CASSLRSPASGGETQYF. The CDR3, as DNA: TGTGCCAGCAGCTTAAGGAGTCCCGCTAGCGGGGGGGAGACCCAGTACTTC.